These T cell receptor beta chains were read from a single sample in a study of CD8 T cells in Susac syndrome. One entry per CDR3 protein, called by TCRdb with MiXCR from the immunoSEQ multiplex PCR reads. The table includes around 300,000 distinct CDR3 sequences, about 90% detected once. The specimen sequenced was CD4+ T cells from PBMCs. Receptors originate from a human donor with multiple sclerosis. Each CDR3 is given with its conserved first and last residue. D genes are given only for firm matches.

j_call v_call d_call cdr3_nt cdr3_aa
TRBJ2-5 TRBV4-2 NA TGTGCCAGCAGCCAAGAGGGGAAGTTGGAGACCCAGTACTTC CASSQEGKLETQYF
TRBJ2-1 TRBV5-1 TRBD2 TGCGCCAGCAGCGCGACTAGCGGGAGGGCCTTCACAAGTAGCGATGAGCAGTTCTTC CASSATSGRAFTSSDEQFF
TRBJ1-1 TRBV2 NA TGTGCCAGCAGTGAAAGAGGCAGGGTGGCCACTGAAGCTTTCTTT CASSERGRVATEAFF
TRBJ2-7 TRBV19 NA TGTGCCAGTAGTACCTCAACAGAAGGCGAGCAGTACTTC CASSTSTEGEQYF
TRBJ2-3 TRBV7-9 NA TGTGCCAGCAGCTTAGCGGGTAGGCGGACAGATACGCAGTATTTT CASSLAGRRTDTQYF
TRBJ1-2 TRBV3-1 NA TGTGCCAGCAGCCAAGATCTTGTTGGGATAGCGAGTGGTACCTTC CASSQDLVGIASGTF
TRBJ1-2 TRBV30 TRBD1 TGTGCCTGGAGTGCAGGGGGCGACTATGGCTACACCTTC CAWSAGGDYGYTF
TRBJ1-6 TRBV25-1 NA TGTGCCAGCAGTCGCTCGGTGAATTCACCCCTCCACTTT CASSRSVNSPLHF
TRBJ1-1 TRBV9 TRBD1 TGTGCCAGCAGTGGGATAGGGACAGGGAACACTGAAGCTTTCTTT CASSGIGTGNTEAFF
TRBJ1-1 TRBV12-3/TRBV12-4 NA TGTGCCAGCCGCACCCACCCACGGGGAACTGAAGCTTTCTTT CASRTHPRGTEAFF